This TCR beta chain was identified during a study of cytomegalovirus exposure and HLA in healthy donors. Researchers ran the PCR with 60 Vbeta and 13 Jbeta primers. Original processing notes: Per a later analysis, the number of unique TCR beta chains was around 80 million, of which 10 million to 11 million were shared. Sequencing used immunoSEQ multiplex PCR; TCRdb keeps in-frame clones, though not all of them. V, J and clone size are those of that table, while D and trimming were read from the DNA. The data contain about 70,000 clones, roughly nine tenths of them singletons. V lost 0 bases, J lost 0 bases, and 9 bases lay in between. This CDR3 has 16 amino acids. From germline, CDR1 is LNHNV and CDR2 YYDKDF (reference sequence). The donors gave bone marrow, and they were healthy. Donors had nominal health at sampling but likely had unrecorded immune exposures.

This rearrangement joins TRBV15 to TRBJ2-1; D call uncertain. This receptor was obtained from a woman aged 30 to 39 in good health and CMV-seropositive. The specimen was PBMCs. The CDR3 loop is CATSREVTASYNEQFF. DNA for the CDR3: TGTGCCACCAGCAGAGAAGTTACAGCCTCCTACAATGAGCAGTTCTTC.